This is a list of T cell receptor beta chains from one sample in a study of T cell repertoires in cytomegalovirus infection. Their specific antigens are unknown. TCRdb reprocessed the reads via MiXCR and lists one record per CDR3 protein. The repertoire consists of 650,000 to 900,000 distinct CDR3 sequences, with 30% to 35% occurring once and the leading ten covering roughly 12%. Sequences were derived from cultured CD8+ T cells from PBMCs, sampled from culture after CMV antigen stimulation. The receptor set was obtained from a human donor in good health (CMV status not recorded). Some clones in this sample may be carry-over from other donors' samples. CDR3s include the opening cysteine and the closing phenylalanine or tryptophan. Fields, in order: V gene, clone size, J gene, CDR3 length, D gene, CDR3 protein, CDR3 DNA. D genes are given only for firm matches. Clone size is shown for a subset of rows, as once, few, many or a class of expanded clone.

TRBV9,.,TRBJ2-1,14,.,CASSPHDGLNEQFF,TGTGCCAGCAGCCCACACGACGGGCTCAATGAGCAGTTCTTC
TRBV12-3/TRBV12-4,few,TRBJ1-5,14,.,CASSSPPGNQPQHF,TGTGCCAGCAGTTCTCCTCCGGGCAATCAGCCCCAGCATTTT
TRBV7-2,many,TRBJ1-2,18,TRBD1,CASSLVYRTGIKEDGYTF,TGTGCCAGCAGCCTTGTTTATAGGACAGGGATAAAAGAGGATGGCTACACCTTC
TRBV7-8,few,TRBJ1-2,14,TRBD1,CASSPWTGPYGYTF,TGTGCCAGCAGCCCCTGGACAGGGCCCTATGGCTACACCTTC
TRBV19,.,TRBJ2-7,14,TRBD2,CASSLQRGRYEQYF,TGTGCCAGTAGTCTTCAGCGGGGTCGCTACGAGCAGTACTTC
TRBV10-3,once,TRBJ1-2,16,TRBD1,CAISELQGSSNYGYTF,TGTGCCATCAGTGAGCTACAGGGGAGTTCTAACTATGGCTACACCTTC
TRBV27,.,TRBJ1-1,15,.,CASSLSFRANTEAFF,TGTGCCAGCAGTTTATCATTCCGGGCAAACACTGAAGCTTTCTTT
TRBV19,.,TRBJ2-6,15,.,CASSMMDSGANVLTF,TGTGCCAGTAGTATGATGGACTCTGGGGCCAACGTCCTGACTTTC
TRBV23-1,few,TRBJ2-4,19,.,CASSQSGQLYPLAKNIQYF,TGCGCCAGCAGTCAATCAGGCCAGCTATACCCTCTAGCCAAAAACATTCAGTACTTC
TRBV7-6,.,TRBJ1-2,16,.,CASSLAEGRGGYGYTF,TGTGCCAGCAGCTTAGCAGAGGGCAGGGGAGGATATGGCTACACCTTC
TRBV7-2,many,TRBJ2-5,17,TRBD2,CASSSGLAGGLRETQYF,TGTGCCAGCAGCTCCGGACTAGCGGGGGGGCTACGGGAGACCCAGTACTTC
TRBV12-3/TRBV12-4,few,TRBJ1-5,16,TRBD1,CASSNYGTGGNQPQHF,TGTGCCAGCAGTAACTACGGGACAGGGGGCAATCAGCCCCAGCATTTT
TRBV7-8,.,TRBJ2-1,16,TRBD2,CASTLGGERGYNEQFF,TGTGCCAGCACCCTAGGGGGAGAGCGGGGGTACAATGAGCAGTTCTTC
TRBV14,few,TRBJ1-2,15,.,CASSRSGERENGYTF,TGTGCCAGCAGCCGTTCAGGGGAAAGGGAAAATGGCTACACCTTC
TRBV2,few,TRBJ2-3,16,TRBD2,CASSEGLAGWEDTQYF,TGTGCCAGCAGTGAAGGACTAGCGGGGTGGGAAGATACGCAGTATTTT
TRBV15,.,TRBJ1-1,13,.,CATSRERRVEAFF,TGTGCCACCAGCAGAGAGAGGAGGGTTGAAGCTTTCTTT
TRBV4-1,few,TRBJ1-2,13,.,CASSQETGNGYTF,TGCGCCAGCAGCCAAGAAACAGGGAATGGCTACACCTTC
TRBV19,few,TRBJ1-1,13,.,CASSIPSRPMAFF,TGTGCCAGTAGTATTCCTTCCAGGCCCATGGCTTTCTTT
TRBV24-1,.,TRBJ1-5,13,TRBD1,CATSDTTGTGQHF,TGTGCCACCAGTGATACCACCGGGACAGGACAGCATTTT
TRBV7-9,.,TRBJ2-5,15,.,CASSSDSGPSRTQYF,TGTGCCAGCAGCTCAGATTCCGGGCCCAGCCGGACCCAGTACTTC
TRBV27,few,TRBJ2-3,16,.,CASSLFPGVATDTQYF,TGTGCCAGCAGTTTATTCCCCGGCGTAGCTACAGATACGCAGTATTTT
TRBV7-6,few,TRBJ1-2,16,TRBD1,CASSPQTGTTNYGYTF,TGTGCCAGCAGCCCCCAGACAGGGACTACTAACTATGGCTACACCTTC
TRBV27,few,TRBJ1-2,17,TRBD1,CASSGEGQGPGPYGYTF,TGTGCCAGCAGTGGTGAGGGACAGGGACCCGGTCCCTATGGCTACACCTTC
TRBV6-2/TRBV6-3,.,TRBJ1-5,11,.,CAVGGLEPQHF,TGTGCCGTCGGGGGTTTGGAGCCCCAGCATTTT
TRBV12-5,.,TRBJ2-1,16,TRBD2,CASDYQTSGGYNEQFF,TGTGCTAGTGACTACCAAACTAGCGGGGGGTACAATGAGCAGTTCTTC
TRBV7-9,.,TRBJ2-6,15,.,CASNLRTAGANVLTF,TGTGCCAGCAACTTAAGGACGGCAGGGGCCAACGTCCTGACTTTC
TRBV6-2/TRBV6-3,.,TRBJ1-5,15,TRBD1,CASSYWDSFNQPQHF,TGTGCCAGCAGTTACTGGGACAGCTTCAATCAGCCCCAGCATTTT
TRBV6-9,few,TRBJ1-3,20,TRBD1,CASSYGQEGTRPKIGNTIYF,TGTGCCAGCAGTTATGGACAGGAAGGTACCCGACCTAAAATCGGAAACACCATATATTTT
TRBV5-8,.,TRBJ1-1,13,.,CASSLRGSSEAFF,TGTGCCAGCAGCTTGCGGGGAAGCTCTGAAGCTTTCTTT
TRBV6-6,.,TRBJ2-1,15,TRBD1,CASSPKGAPNHEQFF,TGTGCCAGCAGCCCCAAGGGGGCCCCTAACCATGAGCAGTTCTTC
TRBV27,.,TRBJ2-3,16,.,CASSLWGQGGTDTQYF,TGTGCCAGCAGTTTATGGGGGCAAGGGGGGACAGATACGCAGTATTTT
TRBV28,few,TRBJ2-1,16,.,CASSLVPGFSYNEQFF,TGTGCCAGCAGTTTAGTACCGGGATTCTCCTACAATGAGCAGTTCTTC
TRBV5-5,many,TRBJ1-2,14,.,CASSLVTGGVGYTF,TGTGCCAGCAGCTTGGTAACAGGAGGGGTTGGCTACACCTTC
TRBV12-5,few,TRBJ1-1,12,.,CASGGVGTEAFF,TGTGCTAGTGGAGGTGTCGGCACTGAAGCTTTCTTT
TRBV29-1,.,TRBJ2-1,14,TRBD2,CSVVSRGSYNEQFF,TGCAGCGTTGTATCGCGGGGGAGCTACAATGAGCAGTTCTTC
TRBV7-2,many,TRBJ2-1,17,.,CASSPRPGGSSYNEQFF,TGTGCCAGCAGCCCCCGGCCCGGGGGAAGCTCCTACAATGAGCAGTTCTTC
TRBV7-2,many,TRBJ1-1,14,.,CASTQSRADTEAFF,TGTGCCAGCACCCAGAGCAGGGCGGACACTGAAGCTTTCTTT
TRBV7-9,many,TRBJ1-5,14,.,CASSLVGSNQPQHF,TGTGCCAGCAGTCTAGTTGGGAGCAATCAGCCCCAGCATTTT
TRBV7-3,many,TRBJ1-1,13,.,CASSNTDGFEAFF,TGTGCCAGCAGCAACACCGACGGATTTGAAGCTTTCTTT
TRBV11-2,many,TRBJ1-2,13,.,CASSLVLDYGYTF,TGTGCCAGCAGCTTAGTACTGGACTATGGCTACACCTTC
TRBV7-8,many,TRBJ2-7,18,TRBD2,CASSLVGVGTSGSYEQYF,TGTGCCAGCAGCTTAGTAGGGGTTGGGACTAGCGGTTCCTACGAGCAGTACTTC
TRBV27,few,TRBJ2-1,16,TRBD2,CASSFRLAEPYNEQFF,TGTGCCAGCAGTTTTCGACTAGCGGAGCCTTACAATGAGCAGTTCTTC
TRBV9,few,TRBJ2-2,17,TRBD1,CASSLKRDRAVPGELFF,TGTGCCAGCAGCCTAAAACGGGACAGGGCCGTTCCCGGGGAGCTGTTTTTT
TRBV19,.,TRBJ1-1,16,TRBD1,CASSIAGTEPSHEAFF,TGTGCCAGTAGTATCGCGGGGACAGAGCCTAGCCATGAAGCTTTCTTT
TRBV11-2,few,TRBJ1-1,16,.,CASSPYRRGEVTEAFF,TGTGCCAGCAGCCCCTACCGTCGGGGAGAAGTCACTGAAGCTTTCTTT
TRBV2,few,TRBJ1-2,12,.,CASLGPDYGYTF,TGTGCCAGCCTTGGTCCGGATTATGGCTACACCTTC
TRBV28,.,TRBJ2-5,18,.,CASSFGPFRGSAWETQYF,TGTGCCAGCAGTTTCGGCCCATTCCGGGGGTCGGCCTGGGAGACCCAGTACTTC
TRBV9,few,TRBJ1-5,14,.,CASSVADSNQPQHF,TGTGCCAGCAGCGTAGCTGATAGCAATCAGCCCCAGCATTTT
TRBV5-3,.,TRBJ1-1,13,.,CASSLEGQVEAFF,TGTGCCAGCAGCTTGGAGGGGCAGGTTGAAGCTTTCTTT